This T cell receptor (beta chain) originates from a study of early T cells in non-severe SARS-CoV-2 infection. As for the study in general: Unpaired chains resulted from sequencing bulk RNA of unsorted whole blood.

Whole-study results and caveats: Anti-spike CD8 responses were favored in VDJdb matching, and private and CD4 specificities were missed.

This clonotype was seen at least ten times. Its cognate antigen is unknown. The germline gives CDR1 LGHNA, CDR2 YSLEER. Trimming stripped 3 bases from V and 8 bases from J, with 17 bases between. The CDR3 is 15 residues long. Attachment of unique molecular identifiers was made to individual cDNA molecules. TCRdb called the 5' RACE reads again in MiXCR, with one record for every CDR3 protein. Of about 81,000 distinct CDR3 sequences listed, around 6% are singletons. The clonotype was recovered from an adult who was a healthcare worker with PCR-confirmed SARS-CoV-2 infection or an uninfected control (not recorded which). Sequenced: whole blood. This chain uses TRBV4-3 with TRBJ2-1; perhaps TRBD1 as D (6 bases). CDR3 sequence (DNA): TGCGCCAGCAGCCACTCTTACTCATCAGGGGATGAGCAGTTCTTC. Its translation: CASSHSYSSGDEQFF.